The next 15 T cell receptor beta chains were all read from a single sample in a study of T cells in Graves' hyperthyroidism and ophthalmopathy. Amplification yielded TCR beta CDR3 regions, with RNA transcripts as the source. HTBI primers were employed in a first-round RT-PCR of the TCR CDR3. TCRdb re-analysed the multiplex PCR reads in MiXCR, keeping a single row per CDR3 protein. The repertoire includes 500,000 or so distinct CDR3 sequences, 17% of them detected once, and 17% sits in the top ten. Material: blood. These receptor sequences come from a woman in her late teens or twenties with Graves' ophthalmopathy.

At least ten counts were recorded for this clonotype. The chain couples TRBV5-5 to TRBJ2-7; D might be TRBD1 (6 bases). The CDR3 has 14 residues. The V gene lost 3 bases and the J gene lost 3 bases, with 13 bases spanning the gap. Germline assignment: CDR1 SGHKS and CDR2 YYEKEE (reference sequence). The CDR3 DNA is TGTGCCAGCAGCTATCCGGGACAAATCTACGAGCAGTACTTC. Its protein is CASSYPGQIYEQYF.

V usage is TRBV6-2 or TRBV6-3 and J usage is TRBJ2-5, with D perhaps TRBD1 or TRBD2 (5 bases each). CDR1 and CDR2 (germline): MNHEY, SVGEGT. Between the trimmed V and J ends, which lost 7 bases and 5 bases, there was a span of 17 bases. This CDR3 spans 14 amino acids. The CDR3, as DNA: TGTGCCAGCACAAACCTGGTGGGGGATGAGACCCAGTACTTC. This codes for CASTNLVGDETQYF.

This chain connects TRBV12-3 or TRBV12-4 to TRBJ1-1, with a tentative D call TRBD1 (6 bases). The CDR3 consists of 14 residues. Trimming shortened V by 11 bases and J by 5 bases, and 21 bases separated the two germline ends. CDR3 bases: TGTGCCGGCACCTATGCCTTGCAGGGGACTGAAGCTTTCTTT. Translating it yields CAGTYALQGTEAFF.

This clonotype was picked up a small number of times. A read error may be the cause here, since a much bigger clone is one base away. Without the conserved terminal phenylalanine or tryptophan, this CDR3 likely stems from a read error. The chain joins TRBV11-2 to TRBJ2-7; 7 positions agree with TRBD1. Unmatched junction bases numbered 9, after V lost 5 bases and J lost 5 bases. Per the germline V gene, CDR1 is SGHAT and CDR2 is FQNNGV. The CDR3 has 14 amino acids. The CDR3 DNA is TGTGCCAGCAGCGTGATGCCAGGGGGTAACGAGCAGTACCTC. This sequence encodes CASSVMPGGNEQYL.

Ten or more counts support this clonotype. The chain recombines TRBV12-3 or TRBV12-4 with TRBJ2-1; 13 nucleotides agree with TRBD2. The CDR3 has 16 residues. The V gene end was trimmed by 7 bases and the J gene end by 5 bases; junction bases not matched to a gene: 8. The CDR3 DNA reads TGTGCCAGCAACCGAGGACTAGCGGGGGCCAACAATGAGCAGTTCTTC. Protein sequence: CASNRGLAGANNEQFF.

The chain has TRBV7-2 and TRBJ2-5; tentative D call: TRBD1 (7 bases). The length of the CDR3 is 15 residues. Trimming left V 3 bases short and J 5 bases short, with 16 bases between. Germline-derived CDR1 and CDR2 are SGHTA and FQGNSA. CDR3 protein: CASSFGQARGETQYF. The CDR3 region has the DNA TGTGCCAGCAGCTTCGGACAGGCCCGGGGGGAGACCCAGTACTTC.

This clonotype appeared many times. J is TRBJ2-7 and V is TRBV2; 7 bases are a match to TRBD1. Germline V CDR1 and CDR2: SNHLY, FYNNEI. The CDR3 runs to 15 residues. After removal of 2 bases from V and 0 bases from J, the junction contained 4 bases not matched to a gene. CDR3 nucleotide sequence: TGTGCCAGCAGTGAAACGACAGGGAGCTCCTACGAGCAGTACTTC. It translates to CASSETTGSSYEQYF.

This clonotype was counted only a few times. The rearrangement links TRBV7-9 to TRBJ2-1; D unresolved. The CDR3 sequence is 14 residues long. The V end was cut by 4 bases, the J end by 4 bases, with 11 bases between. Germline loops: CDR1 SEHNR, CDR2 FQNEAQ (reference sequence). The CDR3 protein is CASSSSILYNEQFF. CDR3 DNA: TGTGCCAGCAGCTCCAGTATACTTTACAATGAGCAGTTCTTC.

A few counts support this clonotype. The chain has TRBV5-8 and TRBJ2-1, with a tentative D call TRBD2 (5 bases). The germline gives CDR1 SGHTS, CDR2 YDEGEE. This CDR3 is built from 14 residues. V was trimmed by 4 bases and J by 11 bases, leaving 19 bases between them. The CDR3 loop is CASSLRGTRAQQFF. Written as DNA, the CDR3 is TGTGCCAGCAGCCTTCGAGGCACTAGGGCCCAGCAGTTCTTC.

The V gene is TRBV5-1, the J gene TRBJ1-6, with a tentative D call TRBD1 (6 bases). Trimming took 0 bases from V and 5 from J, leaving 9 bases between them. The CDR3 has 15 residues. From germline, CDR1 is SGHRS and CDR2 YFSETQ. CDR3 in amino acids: CASSLEAGDNSPLHF. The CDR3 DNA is TGCGCCAGCAGCTTGGAGGCAGGGGATAATTCACCCCTCCACTTT. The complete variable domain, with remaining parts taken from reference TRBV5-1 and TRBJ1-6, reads KAGVTQTPRYLIKTRGQQVTLSCSPISGHRSVSWYQQTPGQGLQFLFEYFSETQRNKGNFPGRFSGRQFSNSRSEMNVSTLELGDSALYLCASSLEAGDNSPLHFGNGTRLTVT.

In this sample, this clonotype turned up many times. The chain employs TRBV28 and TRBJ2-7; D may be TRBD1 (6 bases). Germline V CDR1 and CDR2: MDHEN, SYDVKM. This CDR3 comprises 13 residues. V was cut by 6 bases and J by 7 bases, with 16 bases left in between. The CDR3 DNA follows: TGTGCCAGCAGCCAGGACAGTTTATGGGAGCAGTACTTC. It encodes CASSQDSLWEQYF.

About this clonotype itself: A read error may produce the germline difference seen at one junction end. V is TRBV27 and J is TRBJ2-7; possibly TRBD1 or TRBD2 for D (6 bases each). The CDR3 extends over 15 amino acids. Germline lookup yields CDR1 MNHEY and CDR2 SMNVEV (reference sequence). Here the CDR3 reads CAGSTLEGVSYEQYF. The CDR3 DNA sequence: TGTGCCGGCAGTACTTTGGAGGGGGTTTCCTACGAGCAGTACTTC.

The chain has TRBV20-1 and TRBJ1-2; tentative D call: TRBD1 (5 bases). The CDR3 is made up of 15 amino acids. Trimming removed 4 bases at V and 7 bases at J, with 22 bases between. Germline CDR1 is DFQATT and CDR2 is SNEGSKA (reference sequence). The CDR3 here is CSAMLGVGPGPGYTF. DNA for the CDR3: TGCAGTGCTATGCTGGGTGTGGGGCCAGGCCCTGGCTACACCTTC.

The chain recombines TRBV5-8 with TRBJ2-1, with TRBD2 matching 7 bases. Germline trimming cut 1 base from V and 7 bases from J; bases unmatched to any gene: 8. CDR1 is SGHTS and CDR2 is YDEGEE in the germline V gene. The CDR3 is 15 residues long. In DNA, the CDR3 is TGTGCCAGCAGCTTGTTTGGCGGGAGTTGGAATGAGCAGTTCTTC. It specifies CASSLFGGSWNEQFF. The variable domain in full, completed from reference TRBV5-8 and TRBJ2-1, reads EAGVTQSPTHLIKTRGQQATLRCSPISGHTSVYWYQQALGLGLQFLLWYDEGEERNRGNFPPRFSGRQFPNYSSELNVNALELEDSALYLCASSLFGGSWNEQFFGPGTRLTVL.

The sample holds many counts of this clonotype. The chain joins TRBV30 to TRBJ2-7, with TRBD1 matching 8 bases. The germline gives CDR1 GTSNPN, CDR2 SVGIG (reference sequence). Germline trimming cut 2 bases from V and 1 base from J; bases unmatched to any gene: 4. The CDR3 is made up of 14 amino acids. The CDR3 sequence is CAWSRQGRSYEQYF. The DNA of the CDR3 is TGTGCCTGGAGTCGACAGGGGAGATCCTACGAGCAGTACTTC.